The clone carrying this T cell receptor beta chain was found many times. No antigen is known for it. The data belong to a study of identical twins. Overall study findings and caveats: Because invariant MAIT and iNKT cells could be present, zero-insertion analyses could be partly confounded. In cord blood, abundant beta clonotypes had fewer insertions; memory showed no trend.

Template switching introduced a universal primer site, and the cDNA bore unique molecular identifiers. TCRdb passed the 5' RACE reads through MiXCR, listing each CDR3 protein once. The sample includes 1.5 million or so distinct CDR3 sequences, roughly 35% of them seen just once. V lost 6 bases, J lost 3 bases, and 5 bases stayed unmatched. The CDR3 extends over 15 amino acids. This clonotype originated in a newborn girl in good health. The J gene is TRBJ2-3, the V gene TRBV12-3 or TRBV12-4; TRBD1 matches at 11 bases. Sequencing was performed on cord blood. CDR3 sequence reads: CASSHGTGGTDTQYF. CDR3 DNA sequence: TGTGCCAGCAGCCATGGGACAGGGGGGACAGATACGCAGTATTTT.